The source of this T cell receptor beta chain is a study of identical twins. General study points: Abundant cord blood beta clonotypes carried fewer insertions; memory repertoires showed none. Modelling approaches yielded underestimates of out-of-frame TCR alpha sharing between monozygotic twins.

This clonotype was seen more than once but under ten times. Its cognate antigen is unknown. The CDR3 length is 18 residues. The V end lost 1 base, the J end lost 0 bases, and 19 bases lay between the germline ends. CDR1 and CDR2 (germline): MNHGY, SAAAGT. Template switching added a universal primer site; cDNA carried unique molecular identifiers. Each CDR3 protein gets one entry after TCRdb re-called the 5' RACE reads with MiXCR. The table shows around 500,000 distinct CDR3 sequences, with 14% occurring only once. The data also belong to a second study, concerning yellow fever vaccine responses in identical twins. This second study notes: Twins' vaccine T cell responses reportedly seemed partly convergent and partly personalized.

Sequenced sample: CD4+ T cells sorted from blood. The TCR was taken from a woman aged 18-30 years in good health. This rearrangement joins TRBV6-8 to TRBJ2-7; no clear D gene. CDR3 sequence reads: CASSYWMPRREPSYEQYF. Written as DNA, the CDR3 is TGTGCCAGCAGTTACTGGATGCCGAGAAGGGAACCCTCCTACGAGCAGTACTTC.